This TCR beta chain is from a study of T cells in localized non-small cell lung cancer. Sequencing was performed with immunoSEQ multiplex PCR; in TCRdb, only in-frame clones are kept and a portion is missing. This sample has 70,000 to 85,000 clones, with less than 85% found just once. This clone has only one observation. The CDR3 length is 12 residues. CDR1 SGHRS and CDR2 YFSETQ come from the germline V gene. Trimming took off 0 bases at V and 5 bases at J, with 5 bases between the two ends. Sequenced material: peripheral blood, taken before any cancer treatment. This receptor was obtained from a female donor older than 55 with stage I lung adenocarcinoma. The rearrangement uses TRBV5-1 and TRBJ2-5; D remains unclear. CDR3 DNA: TGCGCCAGCAGCTTGGATCGGGAGACCCAGTACTTC. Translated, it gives CASSLDRETQYF.